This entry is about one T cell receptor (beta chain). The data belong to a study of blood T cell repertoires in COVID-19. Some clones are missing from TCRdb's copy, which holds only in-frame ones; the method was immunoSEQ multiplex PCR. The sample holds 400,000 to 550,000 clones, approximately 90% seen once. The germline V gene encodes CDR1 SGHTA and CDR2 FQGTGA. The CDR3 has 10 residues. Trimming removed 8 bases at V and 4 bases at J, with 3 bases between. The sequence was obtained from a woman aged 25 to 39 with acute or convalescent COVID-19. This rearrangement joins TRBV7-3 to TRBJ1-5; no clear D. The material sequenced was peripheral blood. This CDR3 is CASRNQPQHF. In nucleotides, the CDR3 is TGTGCCAGCCGTAATCAGCCCCAGCATTTT. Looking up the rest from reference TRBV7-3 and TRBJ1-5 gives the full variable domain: GAGVSQTPSNKVTEKGKYVELRCDPISGHTALYWYRQSLGQGPEFLIYFQGTGAADDSGLPNDRFFAVRPEGSVSTLKIQRTERGDSAVYLCASRNQPQHFGDGTRLSIL.